These T cell receptor beta chains were read from a single sample in a study of spatial heterogeneity in lung cancer. TCRdb re-analysed the 5' RACE reads in MiXCR, keeping a single row per CDR3 protein. In the table there are almost 3,000 distinct CDR3 sequences, about 17% of which are singletons. Specimen: normal lung tissue next to the tumor, collected at surgery. The origin of the receptors is a female donor with early-stage non-small cell lung cancer. Both conserved end residues are part of each CDR3. A D gene is named only where the DNA matches it firmly. Expanded clones are given a class, and other clones once, few, many or no size at all.

D | J | V | size | DNA | CDR3
. | TRBJ1-5 | TRBV30 | medium-sized | TGTGCCTGGAGTGTCGAAGGGCAAAAGCCCCAGCATTTT | CAWSVEGQKPQHF
. | TRBJ2-3 | TRBV30 | medium-sized | TGTGCCTGGACTCCGGGATCCCGCACAGATACGCAGTATTTT | CAWTPGSRTDTQYF
. | TRBJ2-7 | TRBV5-1 | large | TGCGCCAGCAGCCCAGTAGTGGGGGCGGACGAGCAGTACTTC | CASSPVVGADEQYF
. | TRBJ2-7 | TRBV30 | medium-sized | TGTGCCTGGAGTCGTCAGGACGAACGGCAGTACTTC | CAWSRQDERQYF
. | TRBJ1-1 | TRBV7-2 | medium-sized | TGTGCCAGCAGCTCCAATGGTGGGACTGAAGCTTTCTTT | CASSSNGGTEAFF
. | TRBJ1-2 | TRBV7-6 | medium-sized | TGTGCCAGCAGCTTCTCCGGACAGAGTGGCTACACCTTC | CASSFSGQSGYTF
TRBD1 | TRBJ2-2 | TRBV7-9 | medium-sized | TGTGCCAGCAGCCACCACCGGGGCGGGACAGGGGTCCTGACCGGGGAGCTGTTTTTT | CASSHHRGGTGVLTGELFF
. | TRBJ2-2 | TRBV19 | . | TGTGCCAGTAGTATTCGAGCGCGGAACACCGGGGAGCTGTTTTTT | CASSIRARNTGELFF
. | TRBJ1-6 | TRBV12-3/TRBV12-4 | large | TGTGCCAGCAGTTCCAGAGATAATTCACCCCTCCACTTT | CASSSRDNSPLHF
TRBD1 | TRBJ1-4 | TRBV7-2 | medium-sized | TGTGCCAGCAGCCCGGCAGACAGGGGTAATGAAAAACTGTTTTTT | CASSPADRGNEKLFF
TRBD1 | TRBJ2-3 | TRBV3-1 | many | TGTGCCAGCAGCCCGGACAGGGGAAGGACAGATACGCAGTATTTT | CASSPDRGRTDTQYF
TRBD2 | TRBJ2-1 | TRBV10-3 | few | TGTGCCATCAGTGAGGGAATAGCGGGAGGAGATGAGCAGTTCTTC | CAISEGIAGGDEQFF
TRBD1 | TRBJ1-1 | TRBV5-1 | medium-sized | TGCGCCAGCAGCTTGGTCGGACAGGCGAACACTGAAGCTTTCTTT | CASSLVGQANTEAFF
. | TRBJ1-1 | TRBV18 | medium-sized | TGTGCCAGCTCAACCCCGGGAAACACGGGTACTGAAGCTTTCTTT | CASSTPGNTGTEAFF
TRBD2 | TRBJ2-2 | TRBV12-3/TRBV12-4 | . | TGTGCCAGCAGTTACGGCGGGAGGCGGACCGGGGAGCTGTTTTTT | CASSYGGRRTGELFF
. | TRBJ1-3 | TRBV5-6 | medium-sized | TGTGCCAGCAGCTTGGCTCAGGTACCCACATCTGGAAACACCATATATTTT | CASSLAQVPTSGNTIYF
. | TRBJ1-2 | TRBV6-2/TRBV6-3 | . | TGTGCCAGCAGTCAGGGACCCCTTGGTGGCTACACCTTC | CASSQGPLGGYTF
TRBD1 | TRBJ2-3 | TRBV7-2 | medium-sized | TGTGCCAGCAGCCCTACCAGGGGGCGCTCAGATACGCAGTATTTT | CASSPTRGRSDTQYF
. | TRBJ1-1 | TRBV10-3 | large | TGTGCCACCAGAGGGTTGGGCACTGAAGCTTTCTTT | CATRGLGTEAFF
. | TRBJ2-7 | TRBV7-8 | medium-sized | TGTGCCAGCAGCTTAGTAGCCTACGAGCAGTACTTC | CASSLVAYEQYF
. | TRBJ2-5 | TRBV12-3/TRBV12-4 | many | TGTGCCAGCATCCTCGGGACTGAAGAGACCCAGTACTTC | CASILGTEETQYF
. | TRBJ2-7 | TRBV20-1 | medium-sized | TGCAGTGCTAGAGATGGTCTAGACTTAGCCGAGCAGTACTTC | CSARDGLDLAEQYF
. | TRBJ2-7 | TRBV5-4 | . | TGTGCCAGCAGCTCAAATTACGAGCAGTACTTC | CASSSNYEQYF
TRBD2 | TRBJ2-5 | TRBV28 | few | TGTGCCAGCAGTTTATGGGCACTAGCGGGAGGGCCGGAAGAGACCCAGTACTTC | CASSLWALAGGPEETQYF
TRBD1 | TRBJ2-7 | TRBV20-1 | . | TGCAGTGCTAGAAAGGGACAGGGGGCCTCCTACGAGCAGTACTTC | CSARKGQGASYEQYF
. | TRBJ2-3 | TRBV19 | medium-sized | TGTGCCAGTAGTATCGGAGGGGATACGCAGTATTTT | CASSIGGDTQYF
TRBD2 | TRBJ2-7 | TRBV7-7 | medium-sized | TGTGCTAGCAGCCCAGGGCTAGCGGGAGGAGTCTACGAGCAGTACTTC | CASSPGLAGGVYEQYF
TRBD2 | TRBJ2-4 | TRBV7-9 | few | TGTGCCAGCAGCCCAACCGGACTAGCCACAGCCAAAAACATTCAGTACTTC | CASSPTGLATAKNIQYF
. | TRBJ2-2 | TRBV6-1 | medium-sized | TGTGCCAGCAGTGAAAGGGGCGGGGCCCCCGGGGAGCTGTTTTTT | CASSERGGAPGELFF
. | TRBJ2-5 | TRBV20-1 | medium-sized | TGCAGTGCCTTGCCTAGCGCGATCGAGACCCAGTACTTC | CSALPSAIETQYF
. | TRBJ2-3 | TRBV11-3 | medium-sized | TGTGCCAGCAGCACCCGAGATGAGGGAGGTGATACGCAGTATTTT | CASSTRDEGGDTQYF
TRBD2 | TRBJ2-1 | TRBV11-2 | medium-sized | TGTGCCAGCAGCTCCGGACTAGCCACCTACAATGAGCAGTTCTTC | CASSSGLATYNEQFF
. | TRBJ2-2 | TRBV6-1 | medium-sized | TGTGCCATTAATCCACTGGGGGAGGCCGGGGAGCTGTTTTTT | CAINPLGEAGELFF
. | TRBJ2-7 | TRBV5-1 | medium-sized | TGCGCCAGCAGCCCGGAAGGGGTTGAGCAGTACTTC | CASSPEGVEQYF
. | TRBJ2-7 | TRBV7-9 | medium-sized | TGTGCCAGCAGCCCGTCCGTCGAGCAGTACTTC | CASSPSVEQYF
TRBD2 | TRBJ2-5 | TRBV6-5 | many | TGTGCCAGCAGGAAGCTAGCGGGAGGGAACCAAGAGACCCAGTACTTC | CASRKLAGGNQETQYF
. | TRBJ1-2 | TRBV28 | medium-sized | TGTGCCAGCACCTGGGGACTGGATGGCTACACCTTC | CASTWGLDGYTF
. | TRBJ2-1 | TRBV9 | . | TGTGCCAGCAGCGAGGACCCCGGGGGCTCCTACAATGAGCAGTTCTTC | CASSEDPGGSYNEQFF
. | TRBJ1-2 | TRBV27 | . | TGTGCCAGCAGGGCTAGCCTCTACTATGGCTACACCTTC | CASRASLYYGYTF
. | TRBJ2-7 | TRBV7-8 | few | TGTGCCAGCAGCCGCCGGGACATACCTTACGAGCAGTACTTC | CASSRRDIPYEQYF
. | TRBJ2-6 | TRBV6-2/TRBV6-3 | many | TGTGCCAGCTTACCGGGACGCAAGTACTCTGGGGCCAACGTCCTGACTTTC | CASLPGRKYSGANVLTF
TRBD2 | TRBJ2-7 | TRBV20-1 | once | TGCAGTGCTATGCCCGGGACTAGCGGGAGTCACGAGCAGTACTTC | CSAMPGTSGSHEQYF
TRBD2 | TRBJ2-1 | TRBV6-6 | large | TGTGCCAGCAGTTACGAGCTAGCGGGGGCGAGCTCCTACAATGAGCAGTTCTTC | CASSYELAGASSYNEQFF
. | TRBJ2-6 | TRBV7-2 | medium-sized | TGTGCCAGCAGGCCGCACGGGACGGGAATCTCTGGGGCCAACGTCCTGACTTTC | CASRPHGTGISGANVLTF
TRBD1 | TRBJ2-7 | TRBV7-8 | medium-sized | TGTGCCAGCAGCTTGTTGGACAGGGGTTCTTCCTACGAGCAGTACTTC | CASSLLDRGSSYEQYF
TRBD1 | TRBJ2-7 | TRBV7-2 | . | TGTGCCAGCAGCCAACCCCGGGACAGGATCTCCTACGAGCAGTACTTC | CASSQPRDRISYEQYF
TRBD2 | TRBJ2-2 | TRBV6-2/TRBV6-3 | medium-sized | TGTGCCAGCAGTAACCGGGGACTAGCGGGAGCTAACACCGGGGAGCTGTTTTTT | CASSNRGLAGANTGELFF
TRBD2 | TRBJ2-7 | TRBV14 | medium-sized | TGTGCCAGCAGCCAAGCAGCTAGCGGGACCGAGCAGTACTTC | CASSQAASGTEQYF
. | TRBJ2-7 | TRBV7-9 | . | TGTGCCAGCAGCCTCGCCTACGAGCGGTACTTC | CASSLAYERYF
. | TRBJ1-1 | TRBV11-1 | medium-sized | TGTGCCAGCAGCCCCTGGAAACTGAACACTGAAGCTTTCTTT | CASSPWKLNTEAFF
. | TRBJ1-2 | TRBV6-2/TRBV6-3 | medium-sized | TGTGCCAGCAGTTACGGTAGCTATGGCTACACCTTC | CASSYGSYGYTF
TRBD1 | TRBJ2-7 | TRBV4-2 | medium-sized | TGTGCCAGCAGCCCTGGGACAGCCGAGCAGTACTTC | CASSPGTAEQYF
TRBD2 | TRBJ2-7 | TRBV27 | . | TGTGCCAGCAGTTTAGCGGGAGGGACCTACGAGCAGTACTTC | CASSLAGGTYEQYF
TRBD2 | TRBJ2-2 | TRBV29-1 | medium-sized | TGCAGCGTTCGATCGACTAGCGGGAACACCGGGGAGCTGTTTTTT | CSVRSTSGNTGELFF
. | TRBJ2-2 | TRBV4-1 | . | TGCGCCAGCAGCCTCCCTTCGGCGGGGTCGAACACCGGGGAGCTGTTTTTT | CASSLPSAGSNTGELFF
TRBD1 | TRBJ2-2 | TRBV19 | . | TGTGCCAGTAGTATTGAGACAGGGCGGTCCGGGGAGCTGTTTTTT | CASSIETGRSGELFF
. | TRBJ1-2 | TRBV2 | few | TGTGCCAGCATGGCGTGGGGTAACTATGGCTACACCTTC | CASMAWGNYGYTF
. | TRBJ2-7 | TRBV5-1 | . | TGCGCCAGCAGCTTGAGTGCGGGGGCATCCTACGAGCAGTACTTC | CASSLSAGASYEQYF
TRBD1 | TRBJ1-5 | TRBV12-3/TRBV12-4 | many | TGTGCCAGCAGTCTAGGGGGCAGGGTCAATCAGCCCCAGCATTTT | CASSLGGRVNQPQHF